This TCR beta chain was captured in a study of shared clonotypes between healthy human individuals. The V and J ends lost 3 bases and 3 bases respectively, with 12 bases between them. The CDR3 runs 15 residues. Germline lookup yields CDR1 MNHNY and CDR2 SVGAGI (reference sequence). Every subset had its genomic DNA shared out evenly among several immunoSEQ plates. Generated by immunoSEQ multiplex PCR, the TCRdb table keeps only in-frame clones and is missing some. This table has approximately 460,000 clones, 75% to 80% appearing once. The J gene is TRBJ2-1, the V gene TRBV6-6; the D is unclear. What was sequenced was PBMCs. The sequence was obtained from a middle-aged woman in good health. Some clones in this sample may be carry-over from other donors' samples. Here the CDR3 reads CASSYRSASYNEQFF. CDR3 sequence (DNA): TGTGCCAGCAGTTATAGGTCGGCTAGCTACAATGAGCAGTTCTTC.